The 8 T cell receptor beta chains presented below share a single source sample, sequenced in a study of blood T cell repertoires in COVID-19. Profiling relied on immunoSEQ multiplex PCR, and the TCRdb table lists in-frame clones only, not all of them. The table lists roughly 60,000 clones, 82% of them singletons. Sequencing was carried out using peripheral blood. These TCRs come from a man aged 55 to 70 with acute or convalescent COVID-19.

The chain links TRBV5-1 to TRBJ1-4, with a tentative D call TRBD1 (5 bases). Germline CDR1 reads SGHRS; CDR2 reads YFSETQ. Trimming stripped 3 bases from V and 8 bases from J, with 14 bases between. There are 14 residues in the CDR3. The CDR3 loop is CASSWGQGLEKLFF. The CDR3 DNA is TGCGCCAGCAGCTGGGGTCAGGGTTTGGAAAAACTGTTTTTT.

J is TRBJ1-6 and V is TRBV5-1; D unresolved. The CDR3 runs 15 residues. The V gene's germline CDR1 is SGHRS and CDR2 YFSETQ. Trimming stripped 5 bases from V and 0 bases from J, with 9 bases between. For the CDR3, the DNA is TGCGCCAGCAGGACGGAGAGCTCCTATAATTCACCCCTCCACTTT. This gives the protein CASRTESSYNSPLHF.

V gene TRBV6-6 combines with J gene TRBJ1-1; D gene unclear. The CDR3 runs 17 residues. Germline lookup yields CDR1 MNHNY and CDR2 SVGAGI (reference sequence). V lost 5 bases and J lost 4, with 23 bases in between. CDR3 loop: CASSPLGEGRVTTEAFF. CDR3 DNA: TGTGCCAGCAGTCCCCTCGGAGAAGGGAGGGTGACCACTGAAGCTTTCTTT.

The chain links TRBV28 to TRBJ2-5, with D perhaps TRBD2 (6 bases). The germline V and J ends were trimmed by 6 bases and 1 base, with 6 bases remaining between them. The CDR3 loop spans 12 amino acids. The germline V gene encodes CDR1 MDHEN and CDR2 SYDVKM. CDR3 sequence: CASSGGQETQYF. CDR3 sequence (DNA): TGTGCCAGCAGCGGGGGCCAAGAGACCCAGTACTTC.

The chain has TRBV7-9 and TRBJ1-2; D unclear. V shed 1 base and J shed 4 bases, with 13 bases lying between them. This CDR3 spans 15 amino acids. Germline assignment: CDR1 SEHNR and CDR2 FQNEAQ (reference sequence). CDR3 sequence reads: CASSLEAQASYGYTF. The CDR3 DNA follows: TGTGCCAGCAGCTTAGAGGCTCAGGCGAGCTATGGCTACACCTTC.

V is TRBV14 and J is TRBJ2-2; 9 positions agree with TRBD1. Germline lookup yields CDR1 SGHDN and CDR2 FVKESK. This CDR3 has 18 residues. V lost 5 bases, J lost 3 bases, and 13 bases stayed unmatched. This CDR3 reads CASSIQGARRLYTGELFF. The CDR3 bases are TGTGCCAGCAGCATACAGGGGGCCCGGAGACTTTACACCGGGGAGCTGTTTTTT.

The rearrangement joins TRBV27 to TRBJ1-2; tentative D call: TRBD1 (5 bases). In germline, CDR1 is MNHEY, CDR2 SMNVEV (reference sequence). The germline V and J ends were trimmed by 7 bases and 2 bases, with 17 bases remaining between them. The CDR3 extends over 15 amino acids. In DNA form, the CDR3 reads TGTGCCAGCACTTCCCGCCAGGGTGGAAACTATGGCTACACCTTC. Amino acids: CASTSRQGGNYGYTF.

The V gene is TRBV12-5, the J gene TRBJ1-2; D not certain. The CDR3 is made up of 14 amino acids. V was clipped by 0 bases and J by 4 bases, with 9 bases between them. Germline V gene sequence: CDR1 LGHNT, CDR2 FRNRAP. CDR3 in DNA: TGTGCTAGTGGTTTGGTACGGGAAGCCTATGGCTACACCTTC. Amino acids: CASGLVREAYGYTF.